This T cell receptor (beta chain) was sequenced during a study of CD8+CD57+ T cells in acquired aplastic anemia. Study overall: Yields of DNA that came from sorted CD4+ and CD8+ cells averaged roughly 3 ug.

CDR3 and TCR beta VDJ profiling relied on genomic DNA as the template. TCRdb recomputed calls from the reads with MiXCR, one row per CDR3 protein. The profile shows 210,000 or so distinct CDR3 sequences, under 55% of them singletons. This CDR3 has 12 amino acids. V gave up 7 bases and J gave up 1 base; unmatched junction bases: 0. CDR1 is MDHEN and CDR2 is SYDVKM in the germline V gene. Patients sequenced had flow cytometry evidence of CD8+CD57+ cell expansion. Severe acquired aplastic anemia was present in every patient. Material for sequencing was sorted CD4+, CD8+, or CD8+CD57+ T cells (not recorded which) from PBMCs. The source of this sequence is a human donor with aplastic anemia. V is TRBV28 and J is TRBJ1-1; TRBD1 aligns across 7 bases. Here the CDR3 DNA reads TGTGCCAGCAACAGGGGGAACACTGAAGCTTTCTTT. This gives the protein CASNRGNTEAFF. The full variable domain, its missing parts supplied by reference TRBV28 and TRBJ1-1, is DVKVTQSSRYLVKRTGEKVFLECVQDMDHENMFWYRQDPGLGLRLIYFSYDVKMKEKGDIPEGYSVSREKKERFSLILESASTNQTSMYLCASNRGNTEAFFGQGTRLTVV.